This T cell receptor beta chain was sequenced during a study of blood T cell repertoires in COVID-19. Study-level background: COVID-19 samples from acute and convalescent phases originated in the United States, Italy and Spain. PBMCs, B-cell-depleted T cells, or T cells provided the cDNA or gDNA that made up the material.

As originally analysed: Scientists estimated how many nucleated cells there were by amplifying reference gene primers. Sequencing used immunoSEQ multiplex PCR; TCRdb keeps in-frame clones, though not all of them. The V and J calls and clone size are taken from that table; D and trimming were inferred from the DNA. Found here are 200,000 to 250,000 clones, 65% to 85% of them singletons; the top ten hold roughly 1.3%. The CDR3 sequence is 14 residues long. The ends were cut back, 2 bases at V and 8 bases at J, with 12 bases in the middle. Germline V gene sequence: CDR1 PRHDT, CDR2 FYEKMQ (reference sequence).

The specimen was peripheral blood. This TCR was sampled from a woman in her twenties or thirties with COVID-19, enrolled during active disease. V usage is TRBV13 and J usage is TRBJ1-4, with a tentative D call TRBD1 (5 bases). This CDR3 is CASSLTGGDEKLFF. For the CDR3, the DNA is TGTGCCAGCAGCTTAACGGGGGGAGACGAAAAACTGTTTTTT.